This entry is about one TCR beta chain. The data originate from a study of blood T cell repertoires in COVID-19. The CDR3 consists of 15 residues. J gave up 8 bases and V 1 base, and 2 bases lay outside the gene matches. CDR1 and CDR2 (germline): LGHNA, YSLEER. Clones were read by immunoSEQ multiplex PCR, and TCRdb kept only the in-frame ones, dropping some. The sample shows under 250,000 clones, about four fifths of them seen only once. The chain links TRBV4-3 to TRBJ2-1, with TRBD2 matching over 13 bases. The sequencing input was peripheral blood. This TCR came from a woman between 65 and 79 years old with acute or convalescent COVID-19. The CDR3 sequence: CASSQGLAGGDEQFF. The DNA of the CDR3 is TGCGCCAGCAGCCAAGGACTAGCGGGGGGCGATGAGCAGTTCTTC.